Shown below are 2 T cell receptor beta chains from a single sample sequenced in a study of CD8+ T cells in alopecia areata. Treatment in this sample: oral pan-JAK inhibitor, 5-10 mg twice daily. RNA was isolated and reverse transcribed to cDNA, the sequencing template. Here immunoSEQ multiplex PCR was the method, and the copy in TCRdb shows in-frame clones only, minus some. The data hold around 180,000 clones, with under 80% observed a single time. The sample in question was CD4+ T cells sorted from blood, obtained around week 47, from a patient treated with tofacitinib. The receptors derive from a human donor with alopecia areata.

This chain links TRBV5-1 with TRBJ2-2; 9 bases are shared with TRBD1. This CDR3 contains 15 residues. J was trimmed by 3 bases and V by 1 base; bases with no gene match: 1. Germline CDR1 reads SGHRS; CDR2 reads YFSETQ. Here the CDR3 reads CASSLTGGDTGELFF. The CDR3, as DNA: TGCGCCAGCAGCTTGACAGGGGGCGACACCGGGGAGCTGTTTTTT.

This chain links TRBV30 with TRBJ1-2; D call uncertain. Trimming shortened V by 0 bases and J by 7 bases, and 12 bases separated the two germline ends. Germline CDR1 and CDR2: GTSNPN and SVGIG (reference sequence). The CDR3 has 13 residues. The CDR3 sequence is CAWSVLGLAGYTF. The CDR3 DNA reads TGTGCCTGGAGTGTACTTGGACTTGCTGGCTACACCTTC.